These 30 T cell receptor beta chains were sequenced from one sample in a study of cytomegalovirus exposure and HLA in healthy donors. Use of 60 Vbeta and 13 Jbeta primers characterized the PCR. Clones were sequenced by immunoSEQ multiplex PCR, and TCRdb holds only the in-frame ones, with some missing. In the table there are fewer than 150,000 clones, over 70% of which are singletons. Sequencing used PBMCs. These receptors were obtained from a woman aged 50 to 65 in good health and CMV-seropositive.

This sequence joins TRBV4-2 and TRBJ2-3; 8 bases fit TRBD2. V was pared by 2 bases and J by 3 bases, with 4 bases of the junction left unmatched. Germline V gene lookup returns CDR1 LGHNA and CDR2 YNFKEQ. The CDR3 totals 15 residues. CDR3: CASSQPGLGTDTQYF. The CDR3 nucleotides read TGTGCCAGCAGCCAACCGGGACTAGGAACAGATACGCAGTATTTT.

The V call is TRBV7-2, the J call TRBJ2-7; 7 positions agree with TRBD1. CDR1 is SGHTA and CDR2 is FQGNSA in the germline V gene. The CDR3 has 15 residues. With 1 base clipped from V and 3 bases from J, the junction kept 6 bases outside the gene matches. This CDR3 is CASSLGQGAIYEQYF. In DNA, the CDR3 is TGTGCCAGCAGCTTAGGACAGGGTGCGATCTACGAGCAGTACTTC.

The CDR3 coding sequence is TGTGCCAGCAGCTTACCGTCCCCTAATGAAAAACTGTTTTTT. Translating it yields CASSLPSPNEKLFF. The chain employs TRBV7-9 and TRBJ1-4; D not resolved. CDR1 is SEHNR and CDR2 is FQNEAQ in the germline V gene (reference sequence). V was trimmed by 2 bases and J by 3 bases, leaving 7 bases between them. The CDR3 spans 14 residues.

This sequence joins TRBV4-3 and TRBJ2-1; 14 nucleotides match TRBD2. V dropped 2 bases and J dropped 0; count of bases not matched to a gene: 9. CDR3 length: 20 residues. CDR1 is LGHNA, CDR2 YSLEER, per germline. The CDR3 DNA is TGCGCCAGCAGCCAACTCAAGGGACTAGCGGGAGTGTTCTCCTACAATGAGCAGTTCTTC. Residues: CASSQLKGLAGVFSYNEQFF.

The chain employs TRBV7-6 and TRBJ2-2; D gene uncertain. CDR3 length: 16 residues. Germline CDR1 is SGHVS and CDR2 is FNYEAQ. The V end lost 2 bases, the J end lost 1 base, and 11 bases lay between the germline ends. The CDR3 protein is CASSLQEIGNTGELFF. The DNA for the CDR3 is TGTGCCAGCAGCTTACAGGAAATTGGGAACACCGGGGAGCTGTTTTTT.

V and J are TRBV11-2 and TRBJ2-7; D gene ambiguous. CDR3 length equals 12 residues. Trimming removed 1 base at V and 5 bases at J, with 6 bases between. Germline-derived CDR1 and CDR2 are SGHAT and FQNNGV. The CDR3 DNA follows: TGTGCCAGCAGCTTAGTAACGGACGAGCAGTACTTC. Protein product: CASSLVTDEQYF.

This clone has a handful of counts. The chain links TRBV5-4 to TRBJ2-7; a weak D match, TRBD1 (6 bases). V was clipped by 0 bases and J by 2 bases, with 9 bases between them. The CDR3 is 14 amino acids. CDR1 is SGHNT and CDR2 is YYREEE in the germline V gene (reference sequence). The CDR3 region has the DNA TGTGCCAGCAGCTTGGGACAGGACCCCTACGAGCAGTACTTC. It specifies CASSLGQDPYEQYF.

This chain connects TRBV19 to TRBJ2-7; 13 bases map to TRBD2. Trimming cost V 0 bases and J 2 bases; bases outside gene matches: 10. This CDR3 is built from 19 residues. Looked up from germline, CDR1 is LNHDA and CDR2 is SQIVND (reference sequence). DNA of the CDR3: TGTGCCAGTAGTATAGAGGGACTAGCGGGACCTCCTATAACCTACGAGCAGTACTTC. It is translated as CASSIEGLAGPPITYEQYF.

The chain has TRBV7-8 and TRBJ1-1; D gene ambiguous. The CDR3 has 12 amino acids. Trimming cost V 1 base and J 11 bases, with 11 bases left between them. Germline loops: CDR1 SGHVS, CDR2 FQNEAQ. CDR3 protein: CASSLGEAAAFF. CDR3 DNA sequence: TGTGCCAGCAGCTTAGGCGAGGCCGCGGCTTTCTTT. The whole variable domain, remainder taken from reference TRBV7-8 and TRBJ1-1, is GAGVSQSPRYKVAKRGQDVALRCDPISGHVSLFWYQQALGQGPEFLTYFQNEAQLDKSGLPSDRFFAERPEGSVSTLKIQRTQQEDSAVYLCASSLGEAAAFFGQGTRLTVV.

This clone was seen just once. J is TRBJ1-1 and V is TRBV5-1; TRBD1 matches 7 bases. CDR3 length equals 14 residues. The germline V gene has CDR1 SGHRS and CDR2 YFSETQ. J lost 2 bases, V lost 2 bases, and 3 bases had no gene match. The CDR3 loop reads CASSFQGGNTEAFF. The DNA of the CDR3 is TGCGCCAGCAGCTTTCAGGGGGGCAACACTGAAGCTTTCTTT.

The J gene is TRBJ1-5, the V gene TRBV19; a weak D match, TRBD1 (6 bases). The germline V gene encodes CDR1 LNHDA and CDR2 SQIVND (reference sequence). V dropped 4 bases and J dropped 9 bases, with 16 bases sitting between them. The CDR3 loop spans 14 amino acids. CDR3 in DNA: TGTGCCAGTAGTAACGTACAGGGCCTCGGGCCCCAGCATTTT. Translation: CASSNVQGLGPQHF.

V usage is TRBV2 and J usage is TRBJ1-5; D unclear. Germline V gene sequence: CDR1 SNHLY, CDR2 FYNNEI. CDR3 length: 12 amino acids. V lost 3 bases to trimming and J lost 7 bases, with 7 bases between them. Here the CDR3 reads CASSDPFQPQHF. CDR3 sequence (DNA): TGTGCCAGCAGTGACCCATTCCAGCCCCAGCATTTT.

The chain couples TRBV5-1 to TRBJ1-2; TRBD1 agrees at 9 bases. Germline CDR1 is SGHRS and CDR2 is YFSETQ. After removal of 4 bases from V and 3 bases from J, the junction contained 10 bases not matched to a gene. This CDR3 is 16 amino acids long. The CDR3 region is CASSPKDRGYDYGYTF. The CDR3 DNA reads TGCGCCAGCAGCCCTAAGGACAGGGGTTACGACTATGGCTACACCTTC.

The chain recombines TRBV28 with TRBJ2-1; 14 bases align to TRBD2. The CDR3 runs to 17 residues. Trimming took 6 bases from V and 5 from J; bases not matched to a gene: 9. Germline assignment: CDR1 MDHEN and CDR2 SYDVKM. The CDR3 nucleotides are TGTGCCAGCAGCCCCGGGACTAGCGGGGGCCTACACAATGAGCAGTTCTTC. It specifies CASSPGTSGGLHNEQFF. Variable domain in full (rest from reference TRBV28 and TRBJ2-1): DVKVTQSSRYLVKRTGEKVFLECVQDMDHENMFWYRQDPGLGLRLIYFSYDVKMKEKGDIPEGYSVSREKKERFSLILESASTNQTSMYLCASSPGTSGGLHNEQFFGPGTRLTVL.

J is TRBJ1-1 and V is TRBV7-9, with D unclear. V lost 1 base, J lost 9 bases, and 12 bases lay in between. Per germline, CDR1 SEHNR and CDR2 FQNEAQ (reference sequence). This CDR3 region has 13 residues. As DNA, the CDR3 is TGTGCCAGCAGCTTAGTAGACGGGGATAAAGCTTTCTTT. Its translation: CASSLVDGDKAFF.

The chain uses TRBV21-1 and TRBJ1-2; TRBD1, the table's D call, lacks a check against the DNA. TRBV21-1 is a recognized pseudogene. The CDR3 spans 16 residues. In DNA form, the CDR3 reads TGTGCCAGCAGCAAACGCCTGGACAGGGACGGCTATGGCTACACCTTC. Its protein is CASSKRLDRDGYGYTF.

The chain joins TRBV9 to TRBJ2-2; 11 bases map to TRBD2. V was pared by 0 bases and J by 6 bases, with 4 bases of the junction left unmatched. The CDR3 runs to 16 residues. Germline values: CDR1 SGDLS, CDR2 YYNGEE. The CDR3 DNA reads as TGTGCCAGCAGCGTAGATAGCGGGGGGGCCGCCGGGGAGCTGTTTTTT. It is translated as CASSVDSGGAAGELFF.

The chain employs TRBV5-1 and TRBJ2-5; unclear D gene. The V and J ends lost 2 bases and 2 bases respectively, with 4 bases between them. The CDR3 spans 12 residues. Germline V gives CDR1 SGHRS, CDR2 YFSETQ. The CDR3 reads CASSFQQETQYF. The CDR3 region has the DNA TGCGCCAGCAGCTTCCAGCAAGAGACCCAGTACTTC.

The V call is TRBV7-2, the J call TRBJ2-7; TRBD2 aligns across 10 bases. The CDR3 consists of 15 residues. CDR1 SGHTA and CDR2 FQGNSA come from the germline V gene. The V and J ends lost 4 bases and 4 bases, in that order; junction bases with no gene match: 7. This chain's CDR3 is CASSSQAGGLYEQYF. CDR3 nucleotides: TGTGCCAGCAGCTCCCAAGCGGGGGGGCTTTACGAGCAGTACTTC.

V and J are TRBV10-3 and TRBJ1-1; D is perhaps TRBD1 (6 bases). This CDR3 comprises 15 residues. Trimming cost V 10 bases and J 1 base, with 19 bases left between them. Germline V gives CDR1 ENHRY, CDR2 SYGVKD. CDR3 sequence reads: CATSPAGQKNTEAFF. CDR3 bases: TGTGCCACCTCACCTGCAGGACAGAAGAACACTGAAGCTTTCTTT.

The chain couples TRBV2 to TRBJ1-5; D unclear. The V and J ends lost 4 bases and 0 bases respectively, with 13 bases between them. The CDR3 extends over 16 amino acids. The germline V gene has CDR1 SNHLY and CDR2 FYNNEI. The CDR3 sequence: CASSGNSPYSNQPQHF. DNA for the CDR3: TGTGCCAGCAGTGGCAACAGCCCTTATAGCAATCAGCCCCAGCATTTT.

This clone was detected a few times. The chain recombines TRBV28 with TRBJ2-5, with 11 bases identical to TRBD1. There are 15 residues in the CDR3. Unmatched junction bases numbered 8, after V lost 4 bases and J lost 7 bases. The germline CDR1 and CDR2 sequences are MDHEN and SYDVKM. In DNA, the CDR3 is TGTGCCAGCAGTTCCGCGGACAGGGGGCTTGGGACCCAGTACTTC. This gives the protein CASSSADRGLGTQYF.

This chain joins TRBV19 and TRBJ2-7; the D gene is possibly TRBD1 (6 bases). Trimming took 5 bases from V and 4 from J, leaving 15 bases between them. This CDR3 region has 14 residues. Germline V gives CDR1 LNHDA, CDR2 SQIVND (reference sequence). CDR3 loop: CASSLPGTIYEQYF. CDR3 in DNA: TGTGCCAGTAGTTTACCCGGGACAATTTACGAGCAGTACTTC.

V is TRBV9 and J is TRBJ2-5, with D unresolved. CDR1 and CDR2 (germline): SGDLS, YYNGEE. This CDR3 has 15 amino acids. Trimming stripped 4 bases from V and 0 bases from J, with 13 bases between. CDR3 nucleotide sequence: TGTGCCAGCAGCTCTTCTTTAGAGTACCAAGAGACCCAGTACTTC. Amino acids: CASSSSLEYQETQYF.

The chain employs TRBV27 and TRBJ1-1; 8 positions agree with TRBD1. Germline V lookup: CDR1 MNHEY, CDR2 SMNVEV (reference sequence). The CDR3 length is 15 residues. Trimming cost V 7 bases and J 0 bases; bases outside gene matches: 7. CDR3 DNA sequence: TGTGCCAGCACCCCCGGGACAGGTTTGAACACTGAAGCTTTCTTT. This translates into CASTPGTGLNTEAFF.

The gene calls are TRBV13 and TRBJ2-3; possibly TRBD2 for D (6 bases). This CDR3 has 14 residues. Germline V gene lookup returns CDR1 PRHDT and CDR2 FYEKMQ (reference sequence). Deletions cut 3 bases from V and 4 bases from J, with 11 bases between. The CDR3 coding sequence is TGTGCCAGCAGCTTCCGGGAGACCGCAGATACGCAGTATTTT. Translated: CASSFRETADTQYF.

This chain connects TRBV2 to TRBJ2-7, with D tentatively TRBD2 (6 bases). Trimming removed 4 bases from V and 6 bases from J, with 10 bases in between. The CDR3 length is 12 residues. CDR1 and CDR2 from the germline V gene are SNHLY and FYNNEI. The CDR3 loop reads CASSVREVEQYF. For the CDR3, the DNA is TGTGCCAGCAGTGTCAGGGAGGTCGAGCAGTACTTC. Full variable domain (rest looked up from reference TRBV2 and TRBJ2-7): EPEVTQTPSHQVTQMGQEVILRCVPISNHLYFYWYRQILGQKVEFLVSFYNNEISEKSEIFDDQFSVERPDGSNFTLKIRSTKLEDSAMYFCASSVREVEQYFGPGTRLTVT.

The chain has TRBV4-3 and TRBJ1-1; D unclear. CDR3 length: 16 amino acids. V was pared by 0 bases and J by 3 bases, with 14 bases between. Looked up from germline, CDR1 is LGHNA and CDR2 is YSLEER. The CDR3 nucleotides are TGCGCCAGCAGCCAAGATCTTCCGGTACAGCACACTGAAGCTTTCTTT. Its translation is CASSQDLPVQHTEAFF.

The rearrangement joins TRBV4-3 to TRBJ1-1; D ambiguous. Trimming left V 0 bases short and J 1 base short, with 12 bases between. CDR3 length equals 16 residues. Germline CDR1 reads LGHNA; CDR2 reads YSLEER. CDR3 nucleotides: TGCGCCAGCAGCCAAGATCGGGAAGGGAGGAACACTGAAGCTTTCTTT. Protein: CASSQDREGRNTEAFF.

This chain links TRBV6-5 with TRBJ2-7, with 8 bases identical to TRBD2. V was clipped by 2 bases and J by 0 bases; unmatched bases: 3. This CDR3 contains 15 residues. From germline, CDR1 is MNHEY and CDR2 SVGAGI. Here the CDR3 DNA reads TGTGCCAGCAGTTACCCCGGGAGGGGCTCCTACGAGCAGTACTTC. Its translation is CASSYPGRGSYEQYF.